Each of the 25 T cell receptor beta chains below was sequenced from the same sample in a study of T-cell reconstitution after alpha-beta-depleted transplantation in children. A library of TCRbeta sequences, prepared with unique molecular identifiers, was generated. From the PCR reads, TCRdb called clonotypes with MiXCR, one entry per CDR3 protein. This table has hundreds of thousands of distinct CDR3 sequences, approximately 12% appearing once. Source: PBMCs, mostly from graft donor cells, taken 360 days after TCRalphabeta/CD19-depleted stem cell transplant. These receptors originate from a male patient aged 10 to 17 who had a stem cell transplant for acute myeloid leukemia, so the T cells may come from the graft donor.

Concerning this clonotype: One end of the junction fails to match germline, which may point to a read error. The J gene is TRBJ2-2, the V gene TRBV5-1; D is unresolved. CDR1 and CDR2 from the germline V gene are SGHRS and YFSETQ. CDR3 length: 12 amino acids. CDR3 in DNA: TGCGCCAGCAGCTTAAACAGCGGGGAGCTGTTTTTT. It codes for CASSLNSGELFF.

This clonotype was seen many times. This chain connects TRBV29-1 to TRBJ2-1; D perhaps matches TRBD2 (6 bases). Germline-derived CDR1 and CDR2 are SQVTM and ANQGSEA. CDR3 length: 14 residues. Trimming removed 1 base at V and 2 bases at J, with 9 bases between. CDR3 sequence: CSVEGRGAYNEQFF. The CDR3 coding sequence is TGCAGCGTTGAAGGGCGCGGGGCCTACAATGAGCAGTTCTTC.

This clonotype was picked up a small number of times. The chain carries TRBV29-1 and TRBJ2-7, with D perhaps TRBD1 (5 bases). Germline V gene lookup returns CDR1 SQVTM and CDR2 ANQGSEA. There are 15 residues in the CDR3. V lost 5 bases, J lost 2 bases, and 19 bases lay in between. In DNA, the CDR3 is TGCAGCGTTCAAGGGGTCAGGGATAGGCCCTACGAGCAGTACTTC. As protein: CSVQGVRDRPYEQYF.

The chain has TRBV7-9 and TRBJ2-3; D perhaps matches TRBD2 (6 bases). There are 16 residues in the CDR3. Germline V gene data show CDR1 as SEHNR and CDR2 as FQNEAQ (reference sequence). The ends were cut back, 6 bases at V and 0 bases at J, with 16 bases in the middle. CDR3 nucleotide sequence: TGTGCCAGCAGGCCCCGGGGACTTACTAGCACAGATACGCAGTATTTT. This codes for CASRPRGLTSTDTQYF.

The rearrangement uses TRBV28 and TRBJ2-4; TRBD1 is a possible D gene (6 bases). Trimming took 0 bases from V and 8 from J, leaving 17 bases between them. CDR3 length: 16 residues. In germline, CDR1 is MDHEN, CDR2 SYDVKM. Written as DNA, the CDR3 is TGTGCCAGCAGTTTATGGAGGGGTCAGGGGCACTACATTCAGTACTTC. Encoded protein: CASSLWRGQGHYIQYF.

The sample holds a few counts of this clonotype. V gene TRBV20-1 combines with J gene TRBJ2-7; 8 positions agree with TRBD1. The CDR3 runs to 14 residues. V shed 6 bases, J shed 0 bases, and the junction held 7 bases outside the gene matches. Germline lookup yields CDR1 DFQATT and CDR2 SNEGSKA (reference sequence). CDR3 residues: CSATFRGHSYEQYF. CDR3 bases: TGCAGTGCCACCTTCAGGGGGCACTCCTACGAGCAGTACTTC.

The V and J genes are TRBV7-8 and TRBJ2-1; 8 bases align to TRBD2. The CDR3 contains 17 residues. Germline CDR1 is SGHVS and CDR2 is FQNEAQ. Unmatched junction bases numbered 13, after V lost 5 bases and J lost 4 bases. The CDR3 protein is CASSPRQPGLGYNEQFF. CDR3 nucleotides: TGTGCCAGCAGCCCACGACAGCCGGGACTAGGTTACAATGAGCAGTTCTTC.

This clonotype was found many times. V and J are TRBV12-3 or TRBV12-4 and TRBJ2-7, with no clear D. V lost 2 bases, J lost 5 bases, and 4 bases lay in between. The CDR3 totals 11 residues. The CDR3 DNA reads as TGTGCCAGCAGTTTATGGAACGAGCAGTACTTC. Residues: CASSLWNEQYF.

The table lists this clonotype with many counts. This chain connects TRBV5-1 to TRBJ2-2, with D unclear. V was pared by 3 bases and J by 6 bases, with 3 bases between. The CDR3 contains 11 residues. CDR1 and CDR2 from the germline V gene are SGHRS and YFSETQ. CDR3 protein: CASSWAGELFF. The CDR3 DNA is TGCGCCAGCAGCTGGGCCGGGGAGCTGTTTTTT.

This clonotype was recorded at least ten times. This chain links TRBV20-1 with TRBJ2-3; a weak D match, TRBD2 (5 bases). Germline V gene sequence: CDR1 DFQATT, CDR2 SNEGSKA (reference sequence). Trimming shortened V by 3 bases and J by 2 bases, and 12 bases separated the two germline ends. The CDR3 has 14 amino acids. The CDR3 here is CSARISGNTDTQYF. DNA of the CDR3: TGCAGTGCTAGGATAAGCGGTAACACAGATACGCAGTATTTT.

The V call is TRBV7-3, the J call TRBJ2-1; 10 bases map to TRBD1. The CDR3 consists of 17 residues. Germline assignment: CDR1 SGHTA and CDR2 FQGTGA. V shed 3 bases, J shed 0 bases, and the junction held 5 bases outside the gene matches. DNA for the CDR3: TGTGCCAGCAGCTTCGGACAGGGGGATAGCTCCTACAATGAGCAGTTCTTC. Its protein is CASSFGQGDSSYNEQFF.

The V gene is TRBV12-3 or TRBV12-4, the J gene TRBJ2-5, with 13 nucleotides matching TRBD2. There are 16 residues in the CDR3. J gave up 5 bases and V 4 bases, and 7 bases lay outside the gene matches. The CDR3 loop is CASSWGTSGNRETQYF. The CDR3 DNA sequence: TGTGCCAGCAGTTGGGGGACTAGCGGGAATCGGGAGACCCAGTACTTC.

The rearrangement links TRBV29-1 to TRBJ2-1; the match to TRBD1 covers 8 bases. Unmatched junction bases numbered 11, after V lost 7 bases and J lost 6 bases. Looked up from germline, CDR1 is SQVTM and CDR2 is ANQGSEA. The CDR3 covers 14 residues. For the CDR3, the DNA is TGCAGCGCCGAGGACAGGGTGCAATCCAATGAGCAGTTCTTC. Translation gives CSAEDRVQSNEQFF.

This chain connects TRBV29-1 to TRBJ2-3; D is uncertain. Deletions cut 8 bases from V and 0 bases from J, with 6 bases between. The CDR3 has 11 residues. Germline lookup yields CDR1 SQVTM and CDR2 ANQGSEA. The CDR3: CSTLSTDTQYF. Here the CDR3 DNA reads TGCAGCACCCTGAGCACAGATACGCAGTATTTT.

This chain joins TRBV29-1 and TRBJ2-7; 7 bases are a match to TRBD1. CDR1 is SQVTM and CDR2 is ANQGSEA in the germline V gene. Germline trimming cut 6 bases from V and 2 bases from J; bases unmatched to any gene: 7. This CDR3 is 13 amino acids long. The CDR3 nucleotides read TGCAGCGTCGGGACAGTCTTAACCTACGAGCAGTACTTC. This encodes CSVGTVLTYEQYF.

This clonotype was recorded at least ten times. This chain links TRBV6-5 with TRBJ2-5, with D possibly called TRBD1 or TRBD2 (5 bases each). Germline CDR1 and CDR2: MNHEY and SVGAGI. The CDR3 extends over 17 amino acids. V was cut by 0 bases and J by 5 bases, with 19 bases left in between. DNA for the CDR3: TGTGCCAGCAGTTACTCTGGACTGGGGGATACTCCGGAGACCCAGTACTTC. This gives the protein CASSYSGLGDTPETQYF.

There are many counts of this clonotype. The chain uses TRBV25-1 and TRBJ1-1, with no clear D. The CDR3 runs to 19 residues. With 0 bases removed from V and 5 bases from J, the gap between germline ends came to 25 bases. The germline V gene has CDR1 MGHDK and CDR2 SYGVNS. The CDR3 coding sequence is TGTGCCAGCAGTGAATATTCAGTTCTAGGACCGCTAAGAGGGACTGAAGCTTTCTTT. Amino acid sequence: CASSEYSVLGPLRGTEAFF.

This CDR3 reads CASSFHQGGETQYF. For the CDR3, the DNA is TGTGCCAGCAGTTTCCACCAGGGCGGAGAGACCCAGTACTTC. The gene calls are TRBV12-3 or TRBV12-4 and TRBJ2-5, with a weak D call TRBD1 (5 bases). Trimming cost V 3 bases and J 4 bases, with 12 bases left between them. The CDR3 consists of 14 residues.

This clonotype has a handful of counts. In DNA form, the CDR3 reads TGCGCCAGCAGCCCTGGACTAGCGGGAGTGCACCAAGAGACCCAGTACTTC. This translates into CASSPGLAGVHQETQYF. This chain links TRBV5-1 with TRBJ2-5, with TRBD2 matching 13 bases. Trimming cost V 4 bases and J 0 bases; bases outside gene matches: 6. Germline V gene data show CDR1 as SGHRS and CDR2 as YFSETQ. This CDR3 comprises 17 residues.

The chain uses TRBV20-1 and TRBJ2-6; D may be TRBD1 or TRBD2 (5 bases each). The length of the CDR3 is 16 residues. CDR1 and CDR2 (germline): DFQATT, SNEGSKA (reference sequence). The V and J ends lost 2 bases and 0 bases respectively, with 11 bases between them. The CDR3, as DNA: TGCAGTGCTAGACTCCGGGGACCCTCTGGGGCCAACGTCCTGACTTTC. Translation gives CSARLRGPSGANVLTF.

In its sample, this clonotype was seen many times. The chain couples TRBV14 to TRBJ2-7, with D perhaps TRBD1 (6 bases). The CDR3 consists of 15 residues. V was shortened by 2 bases and J by 1 base, with 12 bases between the two germline ends. Germline V gene data show CDR1 as SGHDN and CDR2 as FVKESK. The CDR3: CASSQYREASYEQYF. The CDR3 DNA is TGTGCCAGCAGCCAATACAGGGAAGCTTCCTACGAGCAGTACTTC.

This clonotype showed up just a few times. The chain couples TRBV6-5 to TRBJ2-5; D not resolved. The germline gives CDR1 MNHEY, CDR2 SVGAGI. CDR3 size: 13 residues. V was cut by 0 bases and J by 7 bases, with 9 bases left in between. This chain's CDR3 is CASSYSIHGTQYF. As DNA, the CDR3 is TGTGCCAGCAGTTACTCGATACACGGGACCCAGTACTTC.

The chain uses TRBV11-1 and TRBJ2-2; 8 nucleotides agree with TRBD2. From germline, CDR1 is SGHAT and CDR2 FQDESV (reference sequence). The CDR3 spans 15 residues. The V and J ends lost 5 bases and 3 bases, in that order; junction bases with no gene match: 5. CDR3 region: CASSRTSRDTGELFF. DNA for the CDR3: TGTGCCAGCAGCCGGACTAGCCGGGACACCGGGGAGCTGTTTTTT.

This chain links TRBV28 with TRBJ1-6; a weak D match, TRBD1 (5 bases). V dropped 3 bases and J dropped 11 bases, with 14 bases sitting between them. The CDR3 has 14 residues. The germline gives CDR1 MDHEN, CDR2 SYDVKM. The CDR3 spells CASSLAGTFAPLHF. The CDR3, as DNA: TGTGCCAGCAGTTTGGCAGGGACCTTTGCACCCCTCCACTTT.

The chain is built from TRBV15 and TRBJ2-7; 7 bases map to TRBD1. CDR1 is LNHNV and CDR2 is YYDKDF in the germline V gene (reference sequence). The CDR3 loop spans 15 amino acids. The J segment lost 6 bases and the V segment lost 1 base, leaving 9 bases of the junction unmatched. CDR3 residues: CATSRAPRDSREQYF. Written as DNA, the CDR3 is TGTGCCACCAGCAGAGCGCCCCGGGACAGTCGCGAGCAGTACTTC.